One and the same sample provided the 21 T cell receptor beta chains below, sequenced in a study of siplizumab effects on memory and regulatory T cells. This table comes from immunoSEQ multiplex PCR, and its TCRdb copy is limited to in-frame clones, with some not included. The table has 85,000 to 120,000 clones, around nine tenths seen once. Sequencing was done on a sample of CD4+ T cells sorted from blood. The source of these receptors is a human donor in good health.

The CDR3 nucleotides read TGTGCCACCAGCAGAGAAAAGGGTCCCTACGAGCAGTACTTC. It encodes CATSREKGPYEQYF. The chain employs TRBV15 and TRBJ2-7; D unresolved. V was clipped by 0 bases and J by 2 bases, with 8 bases between them. The CDR3 has 14 residues. In germline, CDR1 is LNHNV, CDR2 YYDKDF (reference sequence). The full variable domain, its missing parts supplied by reference TRBV15 and TRBJ2-7, is DAMVIQNPRYQVTQFGKPVTLSCSQTLNHNVMYWYQQKSSQAPKLLFHYYDKDFNNEADTPDNFQSRRPNTSFCFLDIRSPGLGDTAMYLCATSREKGPYEQYFGPGTRLTVT.

The V gene is TRBV18, the J gene TRBJ2-7; D possibly uses TRBD1 or TRBD2 (6 bases each). Trimming removed 3 bases from V and 3 bases from J, with 12 bases in between. Germline V gene lookup returns CDR1 KGHSH and CDR2 LQKENI. CDR3 length: 14 residues. CDR3 bases: TGTGCCAGCTCACCGGGCGGAGGGGGCTACGAGCAGTACTTC. Residues: CASSPGGGGYEQYF.

V usage is TRBV2 and J usage is TRBJ1-6; D gene uncertain. This CDR3 is 11 amino acids long. Trimming took 6 bases from V and 13 from J, leaving 10 bases between them. CDR1 is SNHLY and CDR2 is FYNNEI in the germline V gene. CDR3 region: CASRPLGPLHF. The DNA for the CDR3 is TGTGCCAGCAGACCTTTAGGGCCCCTCCACTTT.

The chain uses TRBV30 and TRBJ1-6, with no clear D. The V end lost 7 bases, the J end lost 10 bases, and 17 bases lay between the germline ends. The CDR3 has 13 residues. CDR1 is GTSNPN and CDR2 is SVGIG in the germline V gene (reference sequence). The CDR3 region is CALKGRRVSPLHF. For the CDR3, the DNA is TGTGCCTTAAAAGGCAGGAGGGTCTCACCCCTCCACTTT. Based on the CDR3 plus reference TRBV30 and TRBJ1-6, the full variable domain is SQTIHQWPATLVQPVGSPLSLECTVEGTSNPNLYWYRQAAGRGLQLLFYSVGIGQISSEVPQNLSASRPQDRQFILSSKKLLLSDSGFYLCALKGRRVSPLHFGNGTRLTVT.

The chain couples TRBV6-6 to TRBJ2-5; D is uncertain. The CDR3 spans 12 residues. Germline CDR1 is MNHNY and CDR2 is SVGAGI (reference sequence). Trimming shortened V by 10 bases and J by 0 bases, and 9 bases separated the two germline ends. CDR3: CATCGNQETQYF. The CDR3 region has the DNA TGTGCCACCTGCGGCAACCAAGAGACCCAGTACTTC.

This clone was seen a handful of times. The chain couples TRBV18 to TRBJ2-4; 8 nucleotides align to TRBD1. CDR1 KGHSH and CDR2 LQKENI come from the germline V gene. This CDR3 spans 15 amino acids. V dropped 6 bases and J dropped 4; count of bases not matched to a gene: 8. The CDR3 reads CASSTTRQGKNIQYF. The DNA for the CDR3 is TGTGCCAGCTCGACTACGCGACAGGGGAAAAACATTCAGTACTTC.

The chain uses TRBV28 and TRBJ2-4; possibly TRBD2 for D (5 bases). The V end lost 6 bases, the J end lost 7 bases, and 16 bases lay between the germline ends. Germline CDR1 MDHEN, CDR2 SYDVKM. The CDR3 sequence is 14 residues long. CDR3 nucleotides: TGTGCCAGCAGACTCCGCGGGCTTGGGAACATTCAGTACTTC. It yields the protein CASRLRGLGNIQYF.

The genes are TRBV19 and TRBJ1-5; the match to TRBD1 covers 11 bases. With 10 bases clipped from V and 7 bases from J, the junction kept 9 bases outside the gene matches. CDR1 LNHDA and CDR2 SQIVND come from the germline V gene (reference sequence). The CDR3 is 14 residues long. The CDR3 bases are TGTGCCACTAAAGGGGGACAGGGGGGACAGCCCCAGCATTTT. Amino acid sequence: CATKGGQGGQPQHF.

The genes are TRBV29-1 and TRBJ2-3, with a tentative D call TRBD2 (5 bases). Between the trimmed V and J ends, which lost 3 bases and 1 base, there was a span of 8 bases. Germline CDR1 is SQVTM and CDR2 is ANQGSEA. CDR3 length: 13 residues. CDR3 protein: CSVERARTDTQYF. In DNA, the CDR3 is TGCAGCGTTGAGCGGGCTCGCACAGATACGCAGTATTTT.

The chain couples TRBV18 to TRBJ2-3; TRBD2 is a possible D gene (6 bases). Between the trimmed V and J ends, which lost 4 bases and 0 bases, there was a span of 8 bases. CDR1 KGHSH and CDR2 LQKENI come from the germline V gene. The CDR3 runs 14 residues. CDR3 amino acids: CASSLGTSTDTQYF. DNA for the CDR3: TGTGCCAGCTCACTAGGGACTAGCACAGATACGCAGTATTTT.

The chain combines TRBV7-9 with TRBJ2-6; D not certain. Germline lookup yields CDR1 SEHNR and CDR2 FQNEAQ (reference sequence). V gave up 1 base and J gave up 0 bases, with 10 bases separating them. This CDR3 region has 17 residues. The CDR3 sequence: CASSLGTWSSGANVLTF. DNA for the CDR3: TGTGCCAGCAGCTTAGGAACATGGAGCTCTGGGGCCAACGTCCTGACTTTC.

V usage is TRBV10-1 and J usage is TRBJ1-1; no clear D gene. Germline V gene lookup returns CDR1 WNHNN and CDR2 SYGVQD (reference sequence). This CDR3 has 13 amino acids. Between the trimmed V and J ends, which lost 3 bases and 6 bases, there was a span of 11 bases. The CDR3 protein is CASSEGLWAEAFF. The DNA for the CDR3 is TGCGCCAGCAGTGAAGGCCTGTGGGCTGAAGCTTTCTTT.

The chain employs TRBV6-1 and TRBJ1-4, with D perhaps matching TRBD1 (6 bases). Germline CDR1 and CDR2: MNHNS and SASEGT. Between the trimmed V and J ends, which lost 2 bases and 5 bases, there was a span of 12 bases. The CDR3 loop spans 15 amino acids. The CDR3 loop reads CASSEQGLNNEKLFF. Here the CDR3 DNA reads TGTGCCAGCAGTGAACAGGGGCTAAACAATGAAAAACTGTTTTTT.

This chain joins TRBV18 and TRBJ2-2, with 7 positions matching TRBD1. Trimming cost V 3 bases and J 4 bases; bases outside gene matches: 5. CDR3 size: 15 residues. The germline CDR1 and CDR2 sequences are KGHSH and LQKENI. CDR3 bases: TGTGCCAGCTCACCGACAGGGCAGGGCACCGGGGAGCTGTTTTTT. Translating gives CASSPTGQGTGELFF.

The CDR3 nucleotides are TGTGCCAGCAGCTTTGGGGGTGAGAGGACCGGGGAGCTGTTTTTT. Its translation is CASSFGGERTGELFF. V gene TRBV11-3 combines with J gene TRBJ2-2; D possibly uses TRBD1 or TRBD2 (5 bases each). Germline V gene data show CDR1 as SGHNT and CDR2 as YENEEA. The CDR3 extends over 15 amino acids. V was clipped by 3 bases and J by 5 bases, with 13 bases between them.

In this sample, this clone turned up many times. The rearrangement links TRBV15 to TRBJ2-6; no reliable D call. Germline CDR1 reads LNHNV; CDR2 reads YYDKDF (reference sequence). V dropped 3 bases and J dropped 0 bases, with 6 bases sitting between them. CDR3 size: 15 residues. The CDR3 DNA reads TGTGCCACCAGCAGTTACAACTCTGGGGCCAACGTCCTGACTTTC. Protein product: CATSSYNSGANVLTF.

This rearrangement joins TRBV11-2 to TRBJ2-7; D gene ambiguous. This CDR3 has 13 residues. Germline CDR1 SGHAT, CDR2 FQNNGV. V lost 8 bases to trimming and J lost 3 bases, with 14 bases between them. The CDR3 spells CASQKAHSYEQYF. CDR3 sequence (DNA): TGTGCCAGCCAAAAGGCACATAGCTACGAGCAGTACTTC.

The chain has TRBV10-3 and TRBJ2-7; D not certain. There are 14 residues in the CDR3. CDR1 ENHRY and CDR2 SYGVKD come from the germline V gene. V lost 3 bases and J lost 2, with 11 bases in between. The CDR3 spells CAISDGSQPYEQYF. DNA for the CDR3: TGTGCCATCAGTGATGGGTCCCAACCCTACGAGCAGTACTTC.

The V and J genes are TRBV7-3 and TRBJ2-1; 11 nucleotides align to TRBD1. V dropped 1 base and J dropped 2; count of bases not matched to a gene: 1. The length of the CDR3 is 16 residues. Germline V gene data show CDR1 as SGHTA and CDR2 as FQGTGA. The CDR3 DNA follows: TGTGCCAGCAGCTTAAGGGGACAGGGGGCCTACAATGAGCAGTTCTTC. This translates into CASSLRGQGAYNEQFF. The variable domain in full, completed from reference TRBV7-3 and TRBJ2-1, reads GAGVSQTPSNKVTEKGKYVELRCDPISGHTALYWYRQSLGQGPEFLIYFQGTGAADDSGLPNDRFFAVRPEGSVSTLKIQRTERGDSAVYLCASSLRGQGAYNEQFFGPGTRLTVL.

CDR3 loop: CASSPQLAAGMYNEQFF. In DNA form, the CDR3 reads TGTGCCAGCAGCCCGCAACTAGCGGCCGGGATGTACAATGAGCAGTTCTTC. This chain connects TRBV11-2 to TRBJ2-1, with 8 bases identical to TRBD2. Germline CDR1 and CDR2: SGHAT and FQNNGV. The V segment lost 5 bases and the J segment 4 bases; nucleotides outside the gene matches: 13. This CDR3 is built from 17 residues.

The chain uses TRBV6-6 and TRBJ2-7, with 7 positions matching TRBD1. CDR1 is MNHNY and CDR2 is SVGAGI in the germline V gene (reference sequence). V gave up 6 bases and J gave up 3 bases; unmatched junction bases: 14. The CDR3 is 16 amino acids. CDR3 residues: CASRKDKDRLIYEQYF. The CDR3 nucleotides read TGTGCCAGCAGGAAAGACAAGGACAGGCTGATCTACGAGCAGTACTTC.